The 27 T cell receptor beta chains reported below all come from one sample, sequenced in a study of blood T cell repertoires in COVID-19. Profiling relied on immunoSEQ multiplex PCR, and the TCRdb table lists in-frame clones only, not all of them. This table holds about 270,000 clones, 88% found once. Sequencing was carried out using PBMCs or T cells enriched from blood (not recorded which). The receptors shown here come from a woman between 45 and 60 years old who had recovered from COVID-19.

The chain links TRBV2 to TRBJ2-5, with no clear D. In germline, CDR1 is SNHLY, CDR2 FYNNEI. The CDR3 sequence is 13 residues long. Trimming removed 6 bases at V and 6 bases at J, with 14 bases between. The CDR3 region has the DNA TGTGCCAGCAGCCCCGAACAGATTAAGACCCAGTACTTC. Translating it yields CASSPEQIKTQYF.

This chain connects TRBV30 to TRBJ2-7, with TRBD2 matching 11 bases. J lost 3 bases, V lost 2 bases, and 9 bases had no gene match. The germline gives CDR1 GTSNPN, CDR2 SVGIG (reference sequence). CDR3 length: 16 amino acids. The CDR3 reads CAWSSSPGLAVYEQYF. For the CDR3, the DNA is TGTGCCTGGAGTTCTTCACCGGGACTAGCGGTCTACGAGCAGTACTTC.

The V and J genes are TRBV5-4 and TRBJ2-6, with D maybe TRBD2 (7 bases). This CDR3 has 16 residues. Trimming left V 6 bases short and J 0 bases short, with 13 bases between. CDR1 and CDR2 from the germline V gene are SGHNT and YYREEE (reference sequence). The CDR3 coding sequence is TGTGCCAGCATCGTTCGGGGGGCCTCTGGGGCCAACGTCCTGACTTTC. Translated, it gives CASIVRGASGANVLTF.

The V and J genes are TRBV21-1 and TRBJ1-5; TRBD1 reflects the table's D call only, with no check against the DNA. TRBV21-1 is given as a pseudogene. The CDR3 is 19 amino acids. CDR3 region: CASSKAEGRAIYSNQPQHF. The DNA of the CDR3 is TGTGCCAGCAGCAAAGCTGAAGGCAGGGCGATTTACAGCAATCAGCCCCAGCATTTT.

The rearrangement joins TRBV7-3 to TRBJ2-7; 8 positions match TRBD2. CDR1 and CDR2 (germline): SGHTA, FQGTGA. This CDR3 contains 17 residues. V gave up 0 bases and J gave up 0 bases; unmatched junction bases: 7. In nucleotides, the CDR3 is TGTGCCAGCAGCTTAACGGGGGTAGCGGGGAGCTCCTACGAGCAGTACTTC. Amino acids: CASSLTGVAGSSYEQYF.

The V call is TRBV6-5, the J call TRBJ1-6; possibly TRBD1 for D (6 bases). The V end was cut by 6 bases, the J end by 6 bases, with 15 bases between. Germline V gene lookup returns CDR1 MNHEY and CDR2 SVGAGI. The CDR3 loop spans 15 amino acids. The DNA for the CDR3 is TGTGCCAGCAGGATCGGACAGCGCGGTAATTCACCCCTCCACTTT. Residues: CASRIGQRGNSPLHF.

The gene calls are TRBV4-3 and TRBJ2-3, with 11 bases lining up with TRBD2. CDR3 size: 18 residues. J gave up 4 bases and V 2 bases, and 11 bases lay outside the gene matches. The germline V gene encodes CDR1 LGHNA and CDR2 YSLEER. The CDR3 here is CASSQRKTSGREADTQYF. CDR3 nucleotides: TGCGCCAGCAGCCAAAGGAAAACTAGCGGGAGAGAAGCAGATACGCAGTATTTT.

The chain employs TRBV21-1 and TRBJ1-2; the table's D gene call, TRBD1, was not cross checked with the DNA. TRBV21-1 corresponds to a pseudogene. The CDR3 extends over 13 amino acids. The CDR3 bases are TGTGCCCCCCGTGGACAGGGGGCGCTTGGCTACACCTTC. It is translated as CAPRGQGALGYTF.

The V and J genes are TRBV28 and TRBJ1-5; TRBD1 matches at 7 bases. The V gene end was trimmed by 6 bases and the J gene end by 6 bases; junction bases not matched to a gene: 5. In germline, CDR1 is MDHEN, CDR2 SYDVKM. The CDR3 extends over 13 amino acids. Here the CDR3 reads CASRQGLSQPQHF. In nucleotides, the CDR3 is TGTGCCAGCAGACAGGGGTTGAGTCAGCCCCAGCATTTT.

This clone was seen just once. This rearrangement joins TRBV4-3 to TRBJ1-4; TRBD1 aligns across 9 bases. CDR1 LGHNA and CDR2 YSLEER come from the germline V gene. The J segment lost 11 bases and the V segment lost 0 bases, leaving 4 bases of the junction unmatched. The CDR3 runs 14 residues. The CDR3 here is CASSQEGTGQKLFF. The CDR3 nucleotides read TGCGCCAGCAGCCAAGAAGGGACAGGGCAGAAACTGTTTTTT.

The rearrangement joins TRBV25-1 to TRBJ1-2; D possibly corresponds to TRBD1 (5 bases). CDR1 is MGHDK and CDR2 is SYGVNS in the germline V gene. The V and J ends lost 2 bases and 7 bases respectively, with 20 bases between them. CDR3 length equals 16 residues. The CDR3 DNA sequence: TGTGCCAGCAGTGAACTCCGGGTCAGGGAAAATGGTGGCTACACCTTC. Translating it yields CASSELRVRENGGYTF.

This chain joins TRBV9 and TRBJ2-1; weak D call: TRBD1 (6 bases). Trimming pared 1 base from V and 2 bases from J, leaving 10 bases between. The CDR3 covers 15 residues. Per germline, CDR1 SGDLS and CDR2 YYNGEE. The CDR3 region has the DNA TGTGCCAGCAGCGTATTTTACAGGGCCTACAATGAGCAGTTCTTC. Translated, it gives CASSVFYRAYNEQFF.

The chain joins TRBV11-1 to TRBJ1-2, with D possibly TRBD1 on 6 matching bases. Trimming removed 5 bases from V and 7 bases from J, with 20 bases in between. CDR1 SGHAT and CDR2 FQDESV come from the germline V gene (reference sequence). The CDR3 has 15 amino acids. This CDR3 reads CASSKDGTTSGGYTF. The CDR3 nucleotides read TGTGCCAGCAGCAAAGACGGGACAACGTCGGGTGGCTACACCTTC.

This clone has a single count. The chain links TRBV5-6 to TRBJ1-1; 8 nucleotides line up with TRBD1. The CDR3 has 16 residues. The V and J ends lost 2 bases and 1 base, in that order; junction bases with no gene match: 7. Per germline, CDR1 SGHDT and CDR2 YYEEEE. CDR3 in amino acids: CASSLMGQARNTEAFF. CDR3 sequence (DNA): TGTGCCAGCAGCTTAATGGGACAGGCAAGGAACACTGAAGCTTTCTTT.

This rearrangement joins TRBV7-8 to TRBJ2-1; tentatively, D is TRBD2 (6 bases). Per germline, CDR1 SGHVS and CDR2 FQNEAQ. Deletions cut 5 bases from V and 0 bases from J, with 14 bases between. The CDR3 length is 16 residues. CDR3 sequence: CASSPRGESSYNEQFF. CDR3 DNA: TGTGCCAGCAGCCCCCGCGGGGAAAGCTCCTACAATGAGCAGTTCTTC.

This chain joins TRBV7-2 and TRBJ1-5; maybe TRBD1 (6 bases). The CDR3 covers 15 residues. V lost 4 bases to trimming and J lost 2 bases, with 12 bases between them. Germline V gene sequence: CDR1 SGHTA, CDR2 FQGNSA. This CDR3 is CASSSQGTGNQPQHF. For the CDR3, the DNA is TGTGCCAGCAGCTCTCAGGGGACGGGCAATCAGCCCCAGCATTTT.

The chain carries TRBV4-3 and TRBJ2-1, with D unresolved. Germline assignment: CDR1 LGHNA and CDR2 YSLEER. With 0 bases removed from V and 7 bases from J, the gap between germline ends came to 10 bases. This CDR3 is 14 amino acids long. CDR3 sequence: CASSQDQSRNEQFF. DNA for the CDR3: TGCGCCAGCAGCCAAGATCAGTCCAGGAATGAGCAGTTCTTC.

This chain joins TRBV25-1 and TRBJ1-1; weak D call: TRBD1 (5 bases). This CDR3 spans 15 amino acids. The germline V gene encodes CDR1 MGHDK and CDR2 SYGVNS. V was pared by 4 bases and J by 0 bases, with 12 bases between. The CDR3 is CASSADRLMNTEAFF. DNA for the CDR3: TGTGCCAGCAGTGCCGACAGATTAATGAACACTGAAGCTTTCTTT.

This chain connects TRBV27 to TRBJ2-1, with TRBD2 matching 7 bases. V lost 2 bases and J lost 4; bases outside the gene matches: 2. Per germline, CDR1 MNHEY and CDR2 SMNVEV (reference sequence). The CDR3 runs to 14 residues. The CDR3, as DNA: TGTGCCAGCAGTTTAAGCGGGGAATACAATGAGCAGTTCTTC. Amino acid sequence: CASSLSGEYNEQFF.

The genes are TRBV6-5 and TRBJ1-1, with D possibly TRBD1 on 5 matching bases. V was trimmed by 6 bases and J by 0 bases, leaving 14 bases between them. CDR3 length: 15 amino acids. CDR1 and CDR2 (germline): MNHEY, SVGAGI. The CDR3 DNA follows: TGTGCCAGCAGAGGCAGGGCCTATATGAACACTGAAGCTTTCTTT. Translated, it gives CASRGRAYMNTEAFF.

This clone was counted a single time. The J gene is TRBJ2-2, the V gene TRBV9, with 10 bases fitting TRBD2. Germline V CDR1 and CDR2: SGDLS, YYNGEE. V was pared by 0 bases and J by 4 bases, with 3 bases of the junction left unmatched. The CDR3 loop spans 16 amino acids. Here the CDR3 DNA reads TGTGCCAGCAGCGTAGTAAGCGGGAGGGTCACCGGGGAGCTGTTTTTT. Amino acid sequence: CASSVVSGRVTGELFF.

The chain uses TRBV9 and TRBJ1-5; D is ambiguous. The CDR3 spans 15 residues. From germline, CDR1 is SGDLS and CDR2 YYNGEE. V lost 4 bases to trimming and J lost 7 bases, with 18 bases between them. This CDR3 is CASSPREGAGQPQHF. The CDR3 DNA follows: TGTGCCAGCAGCCCCCGGGAGGGTGCGGGACAGCCCCAGCATTTT. The full variable domain, rest sourced from reference TRBV9 and TRBJ1-5, is DSGVTQTPKHLITATGQRVTLRCSPRSGDLSVYWYQQSLDQGLQFLIQYYNGEERAKGNILERFSAQQFPDLHSELNLSSLELGDSALYFCASSPREGAGQPQHFGDGTRLSIL.

The chain links TRBV28 to TRBJ1-1; no clear D gene. V was trimmed by 3 bases and J by 1 base, leaving 6 bases between them. CDR1 is MDHEN and CDR2 is SYDVKM in the germline V gene. There are 13 residues in the CDR3. The CDR3 DNA reads as TGTGCCAGCAGTTTCTCGGGGAACACTGAAGCTTTCTTT. Translation gives CASSFSGNTEAFF. The whole variable domain, remainder taken from reference TRBV28 and TRBJ1-1, is DVKVTQSSRYLVKRTGEKVFLECVQDMDHENMFWYRQDPGLGLRLIYFSYDVKMKEKGDIPEGYSVSREKKERFSLILESASTNQTSMYLCASSFSGNTEAFFGQGTRLTVV.

The chain recombines TRBV5-6 with TRBJ1-5; weak D call: TRBD1 (6 bases). Germline V gene sequence: CDR1 SGHDT, CDR2 YYEEEE. V was trimmed by 3 bases and J by 6 bases, leaving 13 bases between them. This CDR3 contains 14 residues. The CDR3 here is CASSSQGHFQPQHF. The CDR3 DNA reads as TGTGCCAGCAGCTCACAGGGACACTTTCAGCCCCAGCATTTT. The complete variable domain, with remaining parts taken from reference TRBV5-6 and TRBJ1-5, reads DAGVTQSPTHLIKTRGQQVTLRCSPKSGHDTVSWYQQALGQGPQFIFQYYEEEERQRGNFPDRFSGHQFPNYSSELNVNALLLGDSALYLCASSSQGHFQPQHFGDGTRLSIL.

The chain recombines TRBV12-3 or TRBV12-4 with TRBJ1-6; 8 positions match TRBD1. This CDR3 has 13 residues. V dropped 4 bases and J dropped 12; count of bases not matched to a gene: 5. The CDR3 DNA reads as TGTGCCAGCAGTTCCGGGACAGGTAGACCCCTCCACTTT. This encodes CASSSGTGRPLHF.

This clone appeared many times. The rearrangement links TRBV29-1 to TRBJ2-7, with 12 bases identical to TRBD2. CDR1 and CDR2 from the germline V gene are SQVTM and ANQGSEA. V shed 3 bases, J shed 4 bases, and the junction held 4 bases outside the gene matches. This CDR3 has 14 residues. The CDR3, as DNA: TGCAGCGTTGAGGGGACTAGCGGGCGATACGAGCAGTACTTC. The encoded protein is CSVEGTSGRYEQYF.

The rearrangement links TRBV3-1 (or the pseudogene TRBV3-2) to TRBJ1-3; no clear D gene. V was pared by 0 bases and J by 2 bases, with 11 bases between. The germline V gene encodes CDR1 LGHDT and CDR2 YNNKEL (reference sequence). This CDR3 spans 16 amino acids. The CDR3 DNA reads as TGTGCCAGCAGCCAAGAGGCTGGTCTCGCTGGAAACACCATATATTTT. Translation: CASSQEAGLAGNTIYF.